This T cell receptor (beta chain) was observed in a study of T cell repertoires in cytomegalovirus infection. The germline V and J ends were trimmed by 2 bases and 11 bases, with 15 bases remaining between them. Germline values: CDR1 KGHSH, CDR2 LQKENI. The CDR3 sequence is 13 residues long. TCRdb recomputed calls from the reads with MiXCR, one row per CDR3 protein. Among about 260,000 distinct CDR3 sequences, around 9% were seen once, and the ten largest hold about 14%. This clonotype appeared many times. Sequences were obtained from PBMCs. The receptor was isolated from a human donor in good health (CMV status not recorded). Some clones in this sample may be carry-over from other donors' samples. The chain combines TRBV18 with TRBJ1-1; D is perhaps TRBD1 (6 bases). In DNA form, the CDR3 reads TGTGCCAGCTCACCATCTCAGGGCGGGGGCGCTTTCTTT. It specifies CASSPSQGGGAFF.